This is a list of T cell receptor beta chains from one sample in a study of cytomegalovirus exposure and HLA in healthy donors. Generated by immunoSEQ multiplex PCR, the TCRdb table keeps only in-frame clones and is missing some. The profile shows 160,000 or so clones, 84% of them singletons. Sequencing input: PBMCs. The receptors come from a man between 25 and 39 years old in good health and CMV-seropositive. The CDR3 runs from the conserved cysteine through the conserved F or W. A D gene is named only where the DNA matches it firmly. Clone size is stated in some rows and not others, as once, few, many or a class when expanded.

J gene: TRBJ2-7
clone size: once
D gene: TRBD1
V gene: TRBV6-1
CDR3 protein: CASSDGQEMGEQYF
CDR3 DNA: TGTGCCAGCAGTGATGGACAGGAAATGGGGGAGCAGTACTTC

J gene: TRBJ2-5
clone size: .
D gene: .
V gene: TRBV29-1
CDR3 protein: CSVDGGVTQYF
CDR3 DNA: TGCAGCGTTGATGGGGGCGTGACCCAGTACTTC

J gene: TRBJ2-5
clone size: .
D gene: TRBD1
V gene: TRBV29-1
CDR3 protein: CSVTVTGGGETQYF
CDR3 DNA: TGCAGCGTTACGGTGACAGGGGGCGGAGAGACCCAGTACTTC

J gene: TRBJ1-1
clone size: .
D gene: TRBD1
V gene: TRBV6-5
CDR3 protein: CASIKTGENTEAFF
CDR3 DNA: TGTGCCAGCATTAAGACAGGGGAGAACACTGAAGCTTTCTTT

J gene: TRBJ1-5
clone size: .
D gene: TRBD1
V gene: TRBV6-5
CDR3 protein: CASSRDRAGNQPQHF
CDR3 DNA: TGTGCCAGCAGCCGAGACAGGGCTGGCAATCAGCCCCAGCATTTT

J gene: TRBJ2-1
clone size: .
D gene: .
V gene: TRBV6-4
CDR3 protein: CATSRANEQFF
CDR3 DNA: TGCGCCACAAGCAGGGCCAATGAGCAGTTCTTC

J gene: TRBJ1-1
clone size: .
D gene: .
V gene: TRBV27
CDR3 protein: CASSRTVGNTEAFF
CDR3 DNA: TGTGCCAGCAGTCGGACAGTTGGGAACACTGAAGCTTTCTTT

J gene: TRBJ1-2
clone size: .
D gene: .
V gene: TRBV28
CDR3 protein: CASSLLLIEDGYTF
CDR3 DNA: TGTGCCAGCAGTTTATTATTGATTGAGGATGGCTACACCTTC

J gene: TRBJ2-5
clone size: .
D gene: .
V gene: TRBV5-4
CDR3 protein: CASGIPGRGVETQYF
CDR3 DNA: TGTGCCAGCGGGATACCCGGGAGAGGGGTAGAGACCCAGTACTTC

J gene: TRBJ2-7
clone size: .
D gene: .
V gene: TRBV9
CDR3 protein: CASSVGGSPEAGPTEQYF
CDR3 DNA: TGTGCCAGCAGCGTAGGTGGCAGCCCAGAAGCGGGCCCCACAGAGCAGTACTTC

J gene: TRBJ2-7
clone size: .
D gene: TRBD1
V gene: TRBV9
CDR3 protein: CASSVDGTAYEQYF
CDR3 DNA: TGTGCCAGCAGCGTAGACGGGACAGCCTACGAGCAGTACTTC

J gene: TRBJ1-1
clone size: .
D gene: .
V gene: TRBV11-2
CDR3 protein: CASSSQPGTEAFF
CDR3 DNA: TGTGCCAGCAGCTCCCAACCGGGGACTGAAGCTTTCTTT

J gene: TRBJ1-5
clone size: .
D gene: TRBD1
V gene: TRBV6-5
CDR3 protein: CASRPTGGQPQHF
CDR3 DNA: TGTGCCAGCAGGCCTACAGGGGGTCAGCCCCAGCATTTT

J gene: TRBJ2-3
clone size: .
D gene: TRBD2
V gene: TRBV28
CDR3 protein: CASSLRRGVRVDTQYF
CDR3 DNA: TGTGCCAGCAGTTTAAGGCGGGGGGTGCGGGTAGATACGCAGTATTTT

J gene: TRBJ2-5
clone size: .
D gene: .
V gene: TRBV27
CDR3 protein: CASSLNRKETQYF
CDR3 DNA: TGTGCCAGCAGCCTCAACAGGAAAGAGACCCAGTACTTC

J gene: TRBJ2-7
clone size: .
D gene: TRBD1
V gene: TRBV6-9
CDR3 protein: CASSYPGGYEQYF
CDR3 DNA: TGTGCCAGCAGTTACCCAGGGGGCTACGAGCAGTACTTC

J gene: TRBJ1-3
clone size: .
D gene: .
V gene: TRBV5-6
CDR3 protein: CASSLGQRSGNTIYF
CDR3 DNA: TGTGCCAGCAGCTTGGGACAGAGGTCTGGAAACACCATATATTTT

J gene: TRBJ2-7
clone size: .
D gene: .
V gene: TRBV2
CDR3 protein: CASSEVLTSYEQYF
CDR3 DNA: TGTGCCAGCAGTGAAGTTTTGACTAGTTACGAGCAGTACTTC

J gene: TRBJ2-7
clone size: .
D gene: .
V gene: TRBV7-9
CDR3 protein: CASSQGDNSYEQYF
CDR3 DNA: TGTGCCAGCAGCCAGGGCGACAACTCCTACGAGCAGTACTTC

J gene: TRBJ2-7
clone size: few
D gene: .
V gene: TRBV5-4
CDR3 protein: CASRSSSSYEQYF
CDR3 DNA: TGTGCCAGCAGATCGAGCTCCTCCTACGAGCAGTACTTC

J gene: TRBJ1-1
clone size: .
D gene: TRBD1
V gene: TRBV5-1
CDR3 protein: CASSPRDRVGSTEAFF
CDR3 DNA: TGCGCCAGCAGCCCACGGGACAGGGTTGGAAGCACTGAAGCTTTCTTT

J gene: TRBJ1-1
clone size: .
D gene: .
V gene: TRBV11-1
CDR3 protein: CASSLQYEAFF
CDR3 DNA: TGTGCCAGCAGCTTACAGTATGAAGCTTTCTTT

J gene: TRBJ1-3
clone size: .
D gene: .
V gene: TRBV5-4
CDR3 protein: CASSLGSVPAASGNTIYF
CDR3 DNA: TGTGCCAGCAGCTTGGGATCAGTCCCAGCGGCCTCTGGAAACACCATATATTTT

J gene: TRBJ2-1
clone size: .
D gene: .
V gene: TRBV7-3
CDR3 protein: CASSLGVAAQNEQFF
CDR3 DNA: TGTGCCAGCAGCTTAGGGGTAGCGGCCCAGAATGAGCAGTTCTTC

J gene: TRBJ2-2
clone size: .
D gene: TRBD1
V gene: TRBV4-1
CDR3 protein: CASRALTGRNTGELFF
CDR3 DNA: TGCGCCAGCAGGGCCCTGACAGGGAGGAACACCGGGGAGCTGTTTTTT

J gene: TRBJ2-5
clone size: .
D gene: .
V gene: TRBV7-8
CDR3 protein: CASSSGQQETQYF
CDR3 DNA: TGTGCCAGCAGCAGTGGACAGCAAGAGACCCAGTACTTC

J gene: TRBJ2-2
clone size: .
D gene: .
V gene: TRBV5-4
CDR3 protein: CASSPGQGSNTGELFF
CDR3 DNA: TGTGCCAGCAGCCCAGGGCAGGGTTCGAACACCGGGGAGCTGTTTTTT

J gene: TRBJ2-3
clone size: .
D gene: TRBD2
V gene: TRBV2
CDR3 protein: CASRGTSGGRITDTQYF
CDR3 DNA: TGTGCCAGCAGGGGGACTAGCGGGGGGAGAATCACAGATACGCAGTATTTT

J gene: TRBJ1-5
clone size: .
D gene: .
V gene: TRBV19
CDR3 protein: CASSSNKNQPQHF
CDR3 DNA: TGTGCCAGTAGTAGTAACAAGAATCAGCCCCAGCATTTT

J gene: TRBJ1-2
clone size: .
D gene: .
V gene: TRBV19
CDR3 protein: CASKTATNYGYTF
CDR3 DNA: TGTGCCAGTAAAACAGCTACTAACTATGGCTACACCTTC

J gene: TRBJ1-1
clone size: .
D gene: .
V gene: TRBV7-6
CDR3 protein: CATRDSGKYAVPEAFF
CDR3 DNA: TGTGCCACCCGCGACTCGGGAAAATACGCGGTCCCTGAAGCTTTCTTT

J gene: TRBJ2-7
clone size: .
D gene: TRBD1
V gene: TRBV19
CDR3 protein: CASSSRDRDYEQYF
CDR3 DNA: TGTGCCAGTAGTTCGCGGGACAGGGACTACGAGCAGTACTTC

J gene: TRBJ1-1
clone size: .
D gene: .
V gene: TRBV19
CDR3 protein: CASSFGESTEAFF
CDR3 DNA: TGTGCCAGTAGTTTCGGGGAGAGTACTGAAGCTTTCTTT

J gene: TRBJ2-3
clone size: once
D gene: TRBD2
V gene: TRBV29-1
CDR3 protein: CSVLSGAVTDTQYF
CDR3 DNA: TGCAGCGTTTTAAGCGGGGCCGTCACAGATACGCAGTATTTT

J gene: TRBJ2-1
clone size: .
D gene: .
V gene: TRBV7-7
CDR3 protein: CASSPNLSGQGEQFF
CDR3 DNA: TGTGCCAGCAGCCCGAATTTGAGCGGGCAAGGGGAGCAGTTCTTC

J gene: TRBJ1-6
clone size: .
D gene: .
V gene: TRBV5-1
CDR3 protein: CASSSSGGPWDSPLHF
CDR3 DNA: TGCGCCAGCAGCTCGTCGGGGGGGCCTTGGGACTCACCCCTCCACTTT

J gene: TRBJ2-3
clone size: .
D gene: TRBD2
V gene: TRBV5-1
CDR3 protein: CASSLAPAGGTDTQYF
CDR3 DNA: TGCGCCAGCAGCTTGGCCCCAGCGGGGGGTACAGATACGCAGTATTTT

J gene: TRBJ2-2
clone size: .
D gene: TRBD1
V gene: TRBV9
CDR3 protein: CASSVVRGLTPGELFF
CDR3 DNA: TGTGCCAGCAGCGTAGTAAGGGGGCTTACACCCGGGGAGCTGTTTTTT

J gene: TRBJ2-7
clone size: once
D gene: TRBD2
V gene: TRBV7-8
CDR3 protein: CASSLGLAGGYEQYF
CDR3 DNA: TGTGCCAGCAGCTTAGGACTAGCGGGAGGCTACGAGCAGTACTTC

J gene: TRBJ1-4
clone size: .
D gene: .
V gene: TRBV2
CDR3 protein: CASSEAHSNEKLFF
CDR3 DNA: TGTGCCAGCAGTGAAGCCCACAGCAATGAAAAACTGTTTTTT

J gene: TRBJ1-1
clone size: few
D gene: .
V gene: TRBV18
CDR3 protein: CASSNSPGTEAFF
CDR3 DNA: TGTGCCAGCTCCAACTCCCCAGGGACTGAAGCTTTCTTT

J gene: TRBJ2-5
clone size: .
D gene: .
V gene: TRBV29-1
CDR3 protein: CSVIPGTQTFQETQYF
CDR3 DNA: TGCAGCGTAATCCCCGGGACACAAACCTTCCAAGAGACCCAGTACTTC

J gene: TRBJ1-2
clone size: .
D gene: .
V gene: TRBV19
CDR3 protein: CASRLDSNYGYTF
CDR3 DNA: TGTGCCAGTCGCCTAGACAGTAACTATGGCTACACCTTC

J gene: TRBJ1-2
clone size: .
D gene: .
V gene: TRBV29-1
CDR3 protein: CSVGERNSRGGYTF
CDR3 DNA: TGCAGCGTTGGAGAAAGAAACAGCCGGGGAGGCTACACCTTC

J gene: TRBJ1-4
clone size: .
D gene: TRBD1
V gene: TRBV28
CDR3 protein: CASSLDRGLSEKLFF
CDR3 DNA: TGTGCCAGCAGCTTGGACAGGGGGCTGTCTGAAAAACTGTTTTTT

J gene: TRBJ2-2
clone size: .
D gene: TRBD2
V gene: TRBV11-3
CDR3 protein: CASSFGPGLAGGPPGELFF
CDR3 DNA: TGTGCCAGCAGCTTTGGACCGGGACTAGCGGGAGGGCCTCCCGGGGAGCTGTTTTTT

J gene: TRBJ2-2
clone size: .
D gene: TRBD1
V gene: TRBV2
CDR3 protein: CASSRTGVRTGELFF
CDR3 DNA: TGTGCCAGCAGCCGGACAGGGGTACGGACCGGGGAGCTGTTTTTT

J gene: TRBJ1-5
clone size: .
D gene: .
V gene: TRBV7-9
CDR3 protein: CASSSTTYSNQPQHF
CDR3 DNA: TGTGCCAGCAGTTCGACAACCTATAGCAATCAGCCCCAGCATTTT

J gene: TRBJ2-7
clone size: .
D gene: TRBD1
V gene: TRBV28
CDR3 protein: CASSLFPRDRVSYEQYF
CDR3 DNA: TGTGCCAGCAGTTTATTCCCCCGGGACAGGGTCTCCTACGAGCAGTACTTC

J gene: TRBJ2-1
clone size: once
D gene: TRBD1
V gene: TRBV5-1
CDR3 protein: CASSPQDRANEQFF
CDR3 DNA: TGCGCCAGCAGCCCCCAGGACAGGGCCAATGAGCAGTTCTTC

J gene: TRBJ1-2
clone size: .
D gene: .
V gene: TRBV6-1
CDR3 protein: CASSDRGRYGYTF
CDR3 DNA: TGTGCCAGCAGTGACAGGGGAAGATATGGCTACACCTTC

J gene: TRBJ1-5
clone size: .
D gene: .
V gene: TRBV28
CDR3 protein: CASSLLDSTLSNQPQHF
CDR3 DNA: TGTGCCAGCAGTTTACTTGACAGTACCCTGAGCAATCAGCCCCAGCATTTT

J gene: TRBJ1-1
clone size: .
D gene: .
V gene: TRBV4-1
CDR3 protein: CASTRVVNTEAFF
CDR3 DNA: TGCGCCAGCACGAGGGTGGTGAACACTGAAGCTTTCTTT

J gene: TRBJ2-2
clone size: .
D gene: TRBD2
V gene: TRBV5-4
CDR3 protein: CASRPAGQAGGGTGELFF
CDR3 DNA: TGTGCCAGCAGACCGGCGGGGCAAGCGGGAGGAGGCACCGGGGAGCTGTTTTTT

J gene: TRBJ2-5
clone size: .
D gene: .
V gene: TRBV28
CDR3 protein: CASSFQGLGGTQYF
CDR3 DNA: TGTGCCAGCAGTTTTCAGGGCCTAGGCGGGACCCAGTACTTC